This T cell receptor (beta chain) was observed in a study of shared clonotypes between healthy human individuals. General study points: The researchers took only blood, and tissue repertoires probably look different.

Unsorted samples relied on about 90 million PBMCs, which served as the source of genomic DNA. A note on this clone: Its antigen is undetermined.

Deep was the level at which the assay was run. Per the study methods: ImmunoSEQ supplied junction-only sequences lacking quality scores, so filtering was different. TCRdb's copy holds only in-frame clones and misses some; the assay was immunoSEQ multiplex PCR. The D gene and trimming were derived from the DNA, and the V and J assignments and clone size from that table. The sample holds around 450,000 clones, more than 75% seen once. The CDR3 consists of 14 residues. The ends were cut back, 5 bases at V and 6 bases at J, with 15 bases in the middle. CDR1 is LNHNV and CDR2 is YYDKDF in the germline V gene (reference sequence).

This rearrangement joins TRBV15 to TRBJ2-3; tentatively, D is TRBD2 (7 bases). Sequenced: PBMCs. The sequence was obtained from a woman between 40 and 55 years old in good health. Some clones in this sample may be carry-over from other donors' samples. The chain's CDR3 is CATSQGGESDTQYF. In DNA form, the CDR3 reads TGTGCCACCAGCCAAGGGGGGGAGTCCGATACGCAGTATTTT.